These T cell receptor beta chains were read from a single sample in a study of blood T cell repertoires in COVID-19. Assay: immunoSEQ multiplex PCR; the TCRdb copy retains only in-frame clones and omits some. The data contain 150,000 to 200,000 clones, around 84% of them singletons. The material sequenced was peripheral blood. Source of these receptors: a human donor with acute or convalescent COVID-19. The donor label of this sample is uncertain. Each CDR3 is given with its conserved first and last residue. Fields, in order: clone size, D gene, V gene, J gene, CDR3 length, CDR3 protein, CDR3 DNA. A D gene is named only where the DNA matches it firmly. The size field is filled for only some rows; it gives once, few, many or a size class.

-	-	TRBV2	TRBJ2-3	10	CASSEWLEYF	TGTGCCAGCAGCGAATGGCTGGAGTATTTT
-	-	TRBV7-9	TRBJ1-6	13	CASNLNQNSPLHF	TGTGCCAGCAACCTCAACCAGAATTCACCCCTCCACTTT
-	TRBD1	TRBV2	TRBJ2-4	17	CASSESRRTGGVNIQYF	TGTGCCAGCAGTGAATCGCGGAGGACAGGGGGCGTGAACATTCAGTACTTC
-	-	TRBV9	TRBJ1-2	14	CASSVDPVYYGYTF	TGTGCCAGCAGCGTAGATCCAGTTTACTATGGCTACACCTTC
-	TRBD1	TRBV4-1	TRBJ1-2	17	CASSQGVDRGYGYGYTF	TGCGCCAGCAGCCAAGGCGTTGACAGGGGGTATGGCTATGGCTACACCTTC
-	-	TRBV7-9	TRBJ1-2	17	CASSSGPLGGNNYGYTF	TGTGCCAGCAGCTCAGGGCCCCTCGGGGGGAATAACTATGGCTACACCTTC
-	TRBD2	TRBV19	TRBJ2-1	14	CASSKVAGGHEQFF	TGTGCCAGTAGTAAGGTAGCGGGGGGCCATGAGCAGTTCTTC
few	-	TRBV4-1	TRBJ1-5	15	CASSIRGGPNQPQHF	TGCGCCAGCTCCATAAGGGGAGGCCCCAATCAGCCCCAGCATTTT
once	TRBD1	TRBV24-1	TRBJ1-2	16	CATSDLGQGGNYGYTF	TGTGCCACCAGTGATCTCGGACAGGGAGGGAACTATGGCTACACCTTC
few	-	TRBV30	TRBJ2-3	15	CAWSVAAGYTDTQYF	TGTGCCTGGAGTGTAGCGGCGGGGTACACAGATACGCAGTATTTT